What follows are 13 T cell receptor beta chains derived from one specimen sequenced in a study of T cell responses to AZD1222 COVID-19 vaccine. Measured with immunoSEQ multiplex PCR; TCRdb has only the in-frame clones, and not every one. The sample includes about 140,000 clones, roughly 87% of them seen just once. Sequenced here: peripheral blood, sampled 28 days after the second AZD1222 dose. These receptors all come from an adult who received the AZD1222 COVID-19 vaccine.

This clone was picked up one time. J is TRBJ2-1 and V is TRBV5-1, with D possibly being TRBD1 or TRBD2 (5 bases each). The V end was cut by 0 bases, the J end by 0 bases, with 10 bases between. The CDR3 has 16 residues. CDR1 SGHRS and CDR2 YFSETQ come from the germline V gene. This CDR3 reads CASSLGGGSSYNEQFF. CDR3 nucleotide sequence: TGCGCCAGCAGCTTGGGTGGGGGTAGCTCCTACAATGAGCAGTTCTTC.

V usage is TRBV6-5 and J usage is TRBJ2-2; D remains ambiguous. The CDR3 runs 13 residues. Germline V lookup: CDR1 MNHEY, CDR2 SVGAGI. The ends were cut back, 6 bases at V and 4 bases at J, with 9 bases in the middle. For the CDR3, the DNA is TGTGCCAGCAGGACCTACAGCACCGGGGAGCTGTTTTTT. Translation gives CASRTYSTGELFF.

The chain carries TRBV30 and TRBJ2-2; unclear D gene. This CDR3 comprises 13 residues. The ends were cut back, 3 bases at V and 3 bases at J, with 8 bases in the middle. Germline-derived CDR1 and CDR2 are GTSNPN and SVGIG (reference sequence). The CDR3, as DNA: TGTGCCTGGAGCATACAGTACACCGGGGAGCTGTTTTTT. It specifies CAWSIQYTGELFF.

This chain connects TRBV5-4 to TRBJ2-5; TRBD2 agrees at 9 bases. V was clipped by 4 bases and J by 4 bases; unmatched bases: 5. The CDR3 runs to 14 residues. From germline, CDR1 is SGHNT and CDR2 YYREEE (reference sequence). CDR3 sequence reads: CASSATSGRETQYF. CDR3 coding DNA: TGTGCCAGCAGCGCGACTAGCGGAAGAGAGACCCAGTACTTC.

The chain carries TRBV12-3 or TRBV12-4 and TRBJ1-1; TRBD1 is a possible D gene (6 bases). The germline V and J ends were trimmed by 3 bases and 10 bases, with 15 bases remaining between them. The CDR3 length is 13 residues. The CDR3 DNA reads as TGTGCCAGCAGTTTGGACGGCCGGGGGCGAGCTTTCTTT. Protein product: CASSLDGRGRAFF.

The V and J genes are TRBV5-1 and TRBJ2-2; 8 nucleotides agree with TRBD1. Germline V gene sequence: CDR1 SGHRS, CDR2 YFSETQ. The J segment lost 6 bases and the V segment lost 3 bases, leaving 10 bases of the junction unmatched. The CDR3 is 16 amino acids. The CDR3 loop is CASSWTTGGLAGELFF. The CDR3 coding sequence is TGCGCCAGCAGCTGGACCACAGGGGGGCTCGCCGGGGAGCTGTTTTTT.

V is TRBV11-1 and J is TRBJ1-2, with TRBD1 identical over 7 bases. The germline V gene encodes CDR1 SGHAT and CDR2 FQDESV (reference sequence). The V gene end was trimmed by 5 bases and the J gene end by 2 bases; junction bases not matched to a gene: 8. This CDR3 contains 15 residues. This CDR3 is CASSTLTGWNYGYTF. In DNA form, the CDR3 reads TGTGCCAGCAGCACACTGACAGGGTGGAACTATGGCTACACCTTC.

The gene calls are TRBV10-3 and TRBJ2-5, with 8 bases identical to TRBD2. Looked up from germline, CDR1 is ENHRY and CDR2 is SYGVKD. CDR3 length: 14 residues. The V and J ends lost 8 bases and 1 base, in that order; junction bases with no gene match: 6. The CDR3 DNA sequence: TGTGCCATCGGGATAGCGGGGACCCAAGAGACCCAGTACTTC. Translated: CAIGIAGTQETQYF.

The chain has TRBV12-3 or TRBV12-4 and TRBJ1-5; 8 bases agree with TRBD1. V shed 4 bases and J 6 bases; nucleotides not matched to a gene: 2. CDR3 size: 13 residues. The CDR3 coding sequence is TGTGCCAGCAGTTCCCAGGGGGCTCAGCCCCAGCATTTT. This codes for CASSSQGAQPQHF.

This clone was seen only once. The chain combines TRBV5-6 with TRBJ2-5; D is perhaps TRBD1 (6 bases). The ends were cut back, 4 bases at V and 10 bases at J, with 14 bases in the middle. This CDR3 is 12 amino acids long. Germline values: CDR1 SGHDT, CDR2 YYEEEE. The CDR3: CASSPGTQGQYF. DNA of the CDR3: TGTGCCAGCAGCCCCGGGACACAAGGCCAGTACTTC.

The chain uses TRBV6-5 and TRBJ1-4; weak D call: TRBD1 (6 bases). The V end was cut by 6 bases, the J end by 7 bases, with 15 bases between. The length of the CDR3 is 14 residues. Germline values: CDR1 MNHEY, CDR2 SVGAGI. The CDR3 reads CASRPRGQGEKLFF. For the CDR3, the DNA is TGTGCCAGCAGACCCAGGGGTCAGGGTGAAAAACTGTTTTTT.

The chain carries TRBV6-5 and TRBJ2-7, with D possibly being TRBD2 (5 bases). CDR3 length equals 13 residues. The germline CDR1 and CDR2 sequences are MNHEY and SVGAGI. The ends were cut back, 8 bases at V and 5 bases at J, with 16 bases in the middle. CDR3 protein: CASWGVNRNEQYF. Written as DNA, the CDR3 is TGTGCCAGCTGGGGAGTCAACCGGAACGAGCAGTACTTC.

This clone was seen a handful of times. The J gene is TRBJ2-3, the V gene TRBV10-3, with 10 nucleotides matching TRBD2. The V gene's germline CDR1 is ENHRY and CDR2 SYGVKD. The CDR3 consists of 20 residues. Losses at the gene ends were 2 bases for V and 2 bases for J; bases not matched to a gene: 16. The CDR3 protein is CAISESPSTGTSDYTDTQYF. CDR3 in DNA: TGTGCCATCAGTGAGAGTCCTTCAACCGGGACTAGCGACTACACAGATACGCAGTATTTT.